Following are 25 T cell receptor beta chains from one sample sequenced in a study of cytomegalovirus exposure and HLA in healthy donors. The study ran its PCR with 60 Vbeta and 13 Jbeta primers. Profiling relied on immunoSEQ multiplex PCR, and the TCRdb table lists in-frame clones only, not all of them. Of about 59,000 clones listed, roughly 80% were seen once; the top ten hold approximately 1.5%. Sequenced input: PBMCs. The receptors shown here come from a human donor in good health.

The gene calls are TRBV2 and TRBJ1-5; TRBD1 agrees at 8 bases. Germline V gene data show CDR1 as SNHLY and CDR2 as FYNNEI. The CDR3 consists of 16 residues. V shed 6 bases, J shed 3 bases, and the junction held 10 bases outside the gene matches. DNA of the CDR3: TGTGCCAGCAGGTTGACCGGGACAGGCTTCAATCAGCCCCAGCATTTT. This translates into CASRLTGTGFNQPQHF.

This chain connects TRBV5-8 to TRBJ2-4; weak D call: TRBD1 (7 bases). Germline CDR1 is SGHTS and CDR2 is YDEGEE. V was trimmed by 1 base and J by 6 bases, leaving 14 bases between them. This CDR3 region has 15 residues. CDR3 nucleotides: TGTGCCAGCAGCTTGAGGGGGCAGGGGGGAAACATTCAGTACTTC. It translates to CASSLRGQGGNIQYF. Together with reference TRBV5-8 and TRBJ2-4, the CDR3 gives the full variable domain: EAGVTQSPTHLIKTRGQQATLRCSPISGHTSVYWYQQALGLGLQFLLWYDEGEERNRGNFPPRFSGRQFPNYSSELNVNALELEDSALYLCASSLRGQGGNIQYFGAGTRLSVL.

Within the sample, this clone is medium-sized (0.01 to 0.1%). This chain uses TRBV6-4 with TRBJ2-1, with 9 bases that match TRBD2. The CDR3 length is 15 residues. V shed 6 bases, J shed 6 bases, and the junction held 9 bases outside the gene matches. Germline V gene lookup returns CDR1 MRHNA and CDR2 SNTAGT. CDR3 bases: TGTGCCAGCAGCGAGGGGACTAGCCCCTCCAATGAGCAGTTCTTC. Its translation is CASSEGTSPSNEQFF.

This chain joins TRBV4-1 and TRBJ2-5; 10 nucleotides line up with TRBD1. The J call may be faulty, since TRBJ2-7 better matches the DNA end. The CDR3 runs to 15 residues. Germline V gives CDR1 MGHRA, CDR2 YSYEKL. CDR3 in DNA: TGCGCCAGCAGCTTTGGGGGGACAGGGGATTACGAGCAGTACTTC. This codes for CASSFGGTGDYEQYF.

The rearrangement uses TRBV27 and TRBJ2-3; 7 bases are a match to TRBD2. V shed 3 bases and J 0 bases; nucleotides not matched to a gene: 9. The germline V gene has CDR1 MNHEY and CDR2 SMNVEV (reference sequence). The CDR3 length is 17 residues. The CDR3: CASSFTGGSLSTDTQYF. CDR3 DNA sequence: TGTGCCAGCAGTTTCACCGGGGGGAGTCTTAGCACAGATACGCAGTATTTT.

This chain joins TRBV7-2 and TRBJ1-2; weak D call: TRBD1 (5 bases). This CDR3 spans 15 amino acids. Germline lookup yields CDR1 SGHTA and CDR2 FQGNSA. Trimming pared 5 bases from V and 9 bases from J, leaving 22 bases between. In DNA, the CDR3 is TGTGCCAGCAGCCCCGGCGCGGGGCAGGGAGGGCGCTACACCTTC. It encodes CASSPGAGQGGRYTF.

The rearrangement uses TRBV7-9 and TRBJ2-7; 7 positions agree with TRBD1. V lost 6 bases to trimming and J lost 2 bases; unmatched junction nucleotides: 1. The germline V gene has CDR1 SEHNR and CDR2 FQNEAQ (reference sequence). The CDR3 spans 12 residues. The CDR3 here is CASRGQTYEQYF. The CDR3 coding sequence is TGTGCCAGCAGGGGACAGACCTACGAGCAGTACTTC.

V usage is TRBV7-2 and J usage is TRBJ1-6; D remains unclear. The V end lost 1 base, the J end lost 6 bases, and 16 bases lay between the germline ends. Germline loops: CDR1 SGHTA, CDR2 FQGNSA. The CDR3 loop spans 17 amino acids. The CDR3 region is CASSLVAQGSGNSPLHF. The CDR3 DNA follows: TGTGCCAGCAGCTTAGTGGCCCAAGGATCGGGTAATTCACCCCTCCACTTT. Full variable domain (outside the CDR3, taken from reference TRBV7-2 and TRBJ1-6): GAGVSQSPSNKVTEKGKDVELRCDPISGHTALYWYRQSLGQGLEFLIYFQGNSAPDKSGLPSDRFSAERTGGSVSTLTIQRTQQEDSAVYLCASSLVAQGSGNSPLHFGNGTRLTVT.

V usage is TRBV5-4 and J usage is TRBJ2-5; 11 positions agree with TRBD2. V was clipped by 4 bases and J by 7 bases; unmatched bases: 9. The CDR3 loop spans 15 amino acids. The germline gives CDR1 SGHNT, CDR2 YYREEE (reference sequence). DNA for the CDR3: TGTGCCAGCAGCACAGCATCAGGACTAGCGGGGACCCAGTACTTC. It encodes CASSTASGLAGTQYF.

V usage is TRBV28 and J usage is TRBJ2-4; 8 positions match TRBD1. The CDR3 has 16 amino acids. The V gene's germline CDR1 is MDHEN and CDR2 SYDVKM. The ends lost 5 bases at V and 6 bases at J; junction bases unmatched: 12. The CDR3 DNA reads TGTGCCAGCAGTCGGACAGGGTTTGTATCGTCAAACATTCAGTACTTC. It translates to CASSRTGFVSSNIQYF.

The genes are TRBV30 and TRBJ1-1, with TRBD1 matching over 9 bases. Germline trimming cut 3 bases from V and 13 bases from J; bases unmatched to any gene: 18. CDR1 is GTSNPN, CDR2 SVGIG, per germline (reference sequence). This CDR3 region has 15 residues. CDR3 DNA sequence: TGTGCCTGGAGCAGGTTTGGGACAGGGTATGAGGGGGGTTTCTTT. Translation gives CAWSRFGTGYEGGFF.

The chain is built from TRBV12-5 and TRBJ2-1; TRBD1 might be the D (7 bases). The germline gives CDR1 LGHNT, CDR2 FRNRAP. Trimming took 7 bases from V and 0 from J, leaving 13 bases between them. This CDR3 is built from 15 residues. CDR3 bases: TGTGCTAGTGCCGGGGGACAGAGCTCCTACAATGAGCAGTTCTTC. Translation: CASAGGQSSYNEQFF.

Comments on this clone: Other DNA sequences from this sample encode an identical CDR3 as well. The rearrangement uses TRBV27 and TRBJ2-1; a possible D gene is TRBD1 (5 bases). CDR1 and CDR2 from the germline V gene are MNHEY and SMNVEV (reference sequence). V lost 1 base, J lost 0 bases, and 25 bases lay in between. The CDR3 is 21 amino acids. CDR3 loop: CASSLWGPSQGPLSSYNEQFF. As DNA, the CDR3 is TGTGCCAGCAGTTTATGGGGCCCCTCCCAGGGTCCCCTAAGCTCCTACAATGAGCAGTTCTTC.

The J gene is TRBJ2-1, the V gene TRBV9; 8 bases match TRBD2. This CDR3 spans 13 amino acids. J was trimmed by 8 bases and V by 4 bases; bases with no gene match: 5. The germline gives CDR1 SGDLS, CDR2 YYNGEE. The CDR3 reads CASSLTGGDEQFF. In DNA form, the CDR3 reads TGTGCCAGCAGCCTAACGGGGGGGGATGAGCAGTTCTTC.

The gene calls are TRBV14 and TRBJ2-6; possible D gene TRBD1, 6 bases. From germline, CDR1 is SGHDN and CDR2 FVKESK. The V end lost 2 bases, the J end lost 0 bases, and 17 bases lay between the germline ends. CDR3 length equals 19 residues. CDR3 amino acids: CASSQTMTGQSSGANVLTF. As DNA, the CDR3 is TGTGCCAGCAGCCAAACTATGACAGGCCAAAGCTCTGGGGCCAACGTCCTGACTTTC.

The chain employs TRBV7-9 and TRBJ2-4; 7 bases map to TRBD1. The V and J ends lost 10 bases and 8 bases, in that order; junction bases with no gene match: 11. Germline CDR1 and CDR2: SEHNR and FQNEAQ (reference sequence). The length of the CDR3 is 13 residues. The CDR3 DNA reads TGTGCCACCCAACAGGGGTTCCGGGACATTCAGTACTTC. Its protein product is CATQQGFRDIQYF.

The CDR3, as DNA: TGCGCCAGCAGTTATGGACAGGGGCCGTCTGAAGCTTTCTTT. Protein sequence: CASSYGQGPSEAFF. The rearrangement joins TRBV10-2 to TRBJ1-1; 9 bases agree with TRBD1. CDR1 is WSHSY, CDR2 SAAADI, per germline. V dropped 5 bases and J dropped 6; count of bases not matched to a gene: 7. The CDR3 is made up of 14 amino acids.

The V gene is TRBV12-5, the J gene TRBJ2-7, with 10 bases lining up with TRBD2. This CDR3 region has 15 residues. J lost 6 bases, V lost 0 bases, and 5 bases had no gene match. Germline V gene lookup returns CDR1 LGHNT and CDR2 FRNRAP. The CDR3 sequence: CASGLVSSGGGEQYF. The CDR3 nucleotides are TGTGCTAGTGGTTTGGTTTCTAGCGGGGGTGGCGAGCAGTACTTC.

The rearrangement links TRBV15 to TRBJ1-5, with D unclear. The germline V and J ends were trimmed by 2 bases and 2 bases, with 16 bases remaining between them. Looked up from germline, CDR1 is LNHNV and CDR2 is YYDKDF (reference sequence). The CDR3 extends over 17 amino acids. CDR3 amino acids: CATSRLGAWGGNQPQHF. For the CDR3, the DNA is TGTGCCACCAGCAGATTGGGAGCTTGGGGAGGCAATCAGCCCCAGCATTTT.

V usage is TRBV11-2 and J usage is TRBJ2-1; the D is unclear. The germline CDR1 and CDR2 sequences are SGHAT and FQNNGV. V was pared by 1 base and J by 1 base, with 11 bases between. The CDR3 is 16 residues long. CDR3 DNA sequence: TGTGCCAGCAGCTTAGGCTCAGGCCGGTCCTACAATGAGCAGTTCTTC. Encoded protein: CASSLGSGRSYNEQFF. Variable domain in full (rest from reference TRBV11-2 and TRBJ2-1): EAGVAQSPRYKIIEKRQSVAFWCNPISGHATLYWYQQILGQGPKLLIQFQNNGVVDDSQLPKDRFSAERLKGVDSTLKIQPAKLEDSAVYLCASSLGSGRSYNEQFFGPGTRLTVL.

The chain links TRBV4-1 to TRBJ1-1; TRBD1 matches at 7 bases. Germline trimming cut 5 bases from V and 2 bases from J; bases unmatched to any gene: 5. Per germline, CDR1 MGHRA and CDR2 YSYEKL. The CDR3 has 14 amino acids. CDR3 DNA: TGCGCCAGCAGCTCTCGACAGGGCAACACTGAAGCTTTCTTT. Protein: CASSSRQGNTEAFF.

The V and J genes are TRBV7-6 and TRBJ1-3, with unresolved D. In germline, CDR1 is SGHVS, CDR2 FNYEAQ. The ends were cut back, 4 bases at V and 8 bases at J, with 6 bases in the middle. This CDR3 contains 11 residues. CDR3 protein: CASSSGYTIYF. The CDR3, as DNA: TGTGCCAGCAGCTCAGGTTACACCATATATTTT.

The V and J genes are TRBV30 and TRBJ2-5, with a tentative D call TRBD2 (5 bases). The CDR3 is made up of 13 amino acids. The germline V gene has CDR1 GTSNPN and CDR2 SVGIG (reference sequence). Trimming took 5 bases from V and 2 from J, leaving 12 bases between them. As DNA, the CDR3 is TGTGCCTGGTCCATAGCGTCACAAGAGACCCAGTACTTC. Translated: CAWSIASQETQYF.

This chain joins TRBV7-2 and TRBJ2-5; 8 bases fit TRBD2. The CDR3 has 16 residues. V lost 5 bases to trimming and J lost 5 bases; unmatched junction nucleotides: 13. Germline V gene sequence: CDR1 SGHTA, CDR2 FQGNSA. This chain's CDR3 is CASSVRVGGLGETQYF. As DNA, the CDR3 is TGTGCCAGCAGCGTTAGAGTTGGGGGACTAGGGGAGACCCAGTACTTC.

The chain uses TRBV6-5 and TRBJ1-1; 8 positions match TRBD1. The CDR3 contains 15 residues. CDR1 MNHEY and CDR2 SVGAGI come from the germline V gene. Trimming cost V 6 bases and J 4 bases; bases outside gene matches: 10. CDR3 residues: CASSLTGAMGTEAFF. The CDR3 DNA sequence: TGTGCCAGCAGCCTGACAGGGGCGATGGGCACTGAAGCTTTCTTT.